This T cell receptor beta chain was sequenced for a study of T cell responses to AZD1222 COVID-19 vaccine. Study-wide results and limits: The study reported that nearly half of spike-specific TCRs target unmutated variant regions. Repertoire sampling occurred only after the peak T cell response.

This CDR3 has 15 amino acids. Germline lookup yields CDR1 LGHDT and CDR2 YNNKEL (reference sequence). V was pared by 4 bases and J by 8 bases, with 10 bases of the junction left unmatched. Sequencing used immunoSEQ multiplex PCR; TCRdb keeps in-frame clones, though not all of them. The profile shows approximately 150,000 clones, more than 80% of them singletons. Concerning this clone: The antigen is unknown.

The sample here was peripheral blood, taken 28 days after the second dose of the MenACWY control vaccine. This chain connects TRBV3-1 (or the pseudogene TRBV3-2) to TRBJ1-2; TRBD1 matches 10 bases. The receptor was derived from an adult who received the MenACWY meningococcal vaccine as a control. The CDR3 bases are TGTGCCAGCAGCCGCATCGCCGGGACAGGGGAAGGCTACACCTTC. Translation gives CASSRIAGTGEGYTF.